Presented here are 25 T cell receptor beta chains from one specimen sequenced in a study of blood T cell repertoires in COVID-19. The method was immunoSEQ multiplex PCR; TCRdb's version includes in-frame clones alone and lacks a portion of them. The table shows tens of thousands of clones, with 88% occurring only once. Specimen: peripheral blood. These receptors originate from a human donor with active COVID-19. The donor label of this sample is uncertain.

The genes are TRBV11-2 and TRBJ1-2; 7 bases align to TRBD1. CDR1 and CDR2 (germline): SGHAT, FQNNGV. The trim removed 2 bases at V and 8 bases at J, leaving 5 bases unmatched. The CDR3 length is 13 residues. In nucleotides, the CDR3 is TGTGCCAGCAGCTTACCCGGGACAGTCGGCTACACCTTC. It is translated as CASSLPGTVGYTF.

The chain couples TRBV28 to TRBJ1-6; D unclear. Germline V gene lookup returns CDR1 MDHEN and CDR2 SYDVKM. This CDR3 has 14 amino acids. Trimming took 4 bases from V and 10 from J, leaving 14 bases between them. This chain's CDR3 is CASSSPREGSPLHF. The DNA of the CDR3 is TGTGCCAGCAGTTCACCTCGGGAGGGATCACCCCTCCACTTT.

The chain couples TRBV18 to TRBJ1-1; 8 positions match TRBD1. The germline V gene encodes CDR1 KGHSH and CDR2 LQKENI. V lost 4 bases and J lost 0; bases outside the gene matches: 19. The CDR3 loop spans 20 amino acids. The CDR3 spells CASSRGGQGVKVRMNTEAFF. CDR3 coding DNA: TGTGCCAGCTCACGAGGTGGACAGGGAGTGAAAGTCAGGATGAACACTGAAGCTTTCTTT.

The chain employs TRBV6-5 and TRBJ1-1; D possibly corresponds to TRBD1 (5 bases). Trimming pared 5 bases from V and 1 base from J, leaving 8 bases between. The germline V gene has CDR1 MNHEY and CDR2 SVGAGI. The CDR3 extends over 13 amino acids. This CDR3 reads CASSTDRNTEAFF. CDR3 nucleotide sequence: TGTGCCAGCAGTACTGACAGGAACACTGAAGCTTTCTTT.

This chain connects TRBV6-2 or TRBV6-3 to TRBJ1-1, with 11 bases that match TRBD1. Germline V lookup: CDR1 MNHEY, CDR2 SVGEGT. The CDR3 sequence is 14 residues long. V lost 3 bases and J lost 11; bases outside the gene matches: 8. The DNA for the CDR3 is TGTGCCAGCAGTTATTCTTCGGGACAGGGGGAGGCTTTCTTT. Amino acid sequence: CASSYSSGQGEAFF.

The chain links TRBV9 to TRBJ2-3; no reliable D call. Germline loops: CDR1 SGDLS, CDR2 YYNGEE. Trimming pared 0 bases from V and 1 base from J, leaving 12 bases between. The CDR3 has 16 amino acids. In DNA, the CDR3 is TGTGCCAGCAGCGTAGGAAGCCGCCCCGGCACAGATACGCAGTATTTT. It is translated as CASSVGSRPGTDTQYF.

This sequence joins TRBV7-2 and TRBJ2-7, with D unclear. Between the trimmed V and J ends, which lost 0 bases and 3 bases, there was a span of 6 bases. This CDR3 spans 13 amino acids. Germline CDR1 and CDR2: SGHTA and FQGNSA. In DNA, the CDR3 is TGTGCCAGCAGCTTAGCGCGAGGCTACGAGCAGTACTTC. Translation: CASSLARGYEQYF. The full variable domain, its missing parts supplied by reference TRBV7-2 and TRBJ2-7, is GAGVSQSPSNKVTEKGKDVELRCDPISGHTALYWYRQSLGQGLEFLIYFQGNSAPDKSGLPSDRFSAERTGGSVSTLTIQRTQQEDSAVYLCASSLARGYEQYFGPGTRLTVT.

This clone turned up a few times. The chain links TRBV18 to TRBJ2-2; D is unresolved. The CDR3 spans 17 residues. The V end lost 3 bases, the J end lost 0 bases, and 14 bases lay between the germline ends. The V gene's germline CDR1 is KGHSH and CDR2 LQKENI. CDR3 in amino acids: CASSPVIASPNTGELFF. CDR3 DNA: TGTGCCAGCTCACCGGTTATAGCCTCCCCGAACACCGGGGAGCTGTTTTTT.

V gene TRBV28 combines with J gene TRBJ1-5; D is unresolved. The germline gives CDR1 MDHEN, CDR2 SYDVKM. Trimming stripped 3 bases from V and 5 bases from J, with 11 bases between. The CDR3 has 14 amino acids. The CDR3 spells CASSFSERDQPQHF. The CDR3 DNA follows: TGTGCCAGCAGTTTTTCGGAGCGGGATCAGCCCCAGCATTTT.

For the CDR3, the DNA is TGCGCCAGCAGCTCGGTCACCGCCTATGGCTACACCTTC. Its protein is CASSSVTAYGYTF. The chain links TRBV5-1 to TRBJ1-2; unclear D gene. The germline V and J ends were trimmed by 3 bases and 4 bases, with 10 bases remaining between them. This CDR3 comprises 13 residues. Per germline, CDR1 SGHRS and CDR2 YFSETQ.

The count of this clone is one. This chain links TRBV21-1 with TRBJ1-2; the D call TRBD1 from the table was never checked on the DNA. TRBV21-1 is listed as a pseudogene. The CDR3 is 16 residues long. This chain's CDR3 is CASSLRQAYINYGYTF. The CDR3 region has the DNA TGTGCCAGCAGCTTAAGACAGGCCTATATTAACTATGGCTACACCTTC.

This clone was detected once. This chain connects TRBV5-4 to TRBJ1-2; TRBD1 agrees at 8 bases. This CDR3 region has 14 residues. Germline loops: CDR1 SGHNT, CDR2 YYREEE (reference sequence). V was clipped by 3 bases and J by 7 bases; unmatched bases: 8. The CDR3 region is CASSSPQGAGGYTF. DNA for the CDR3: TGTGCCAGCAGCTCCCCCCAGGGGGCGGGTGGCTACACCTTC.

The rearrangement links TRBV27 to TRBJ1-4, with 7 positions matching TRBD1. The V gene end was trimmed by 5 bases and the J gene end by 10 bases; junction bases not matched to a gene: 19. Germline CDR1 reads MNHEY; CDR2 reads SMNVEV (reference sequence). The CDR3 has 17 residues. CDR3 DNA sequence: TGTGCCAGCAGTCCCGGGATACTCGGGGCCCAGGGGGGAAAACTGTTTTTT. Its protein product is CASSPGILGAQGGKLFF.

Only one count was recorded for this clone. This chain joins TRBV4-2 and TRBJ2-3; D might be TRBD2 (6 bases). CDR1 LGHNA and CDR2 YNFKEQ come from the germline V gene. The CDR3 runs 14 residues. Trimming cost V 4 bases and J 6 bases, with 14 bases left between them. This chain's CDR3 is CASSREEGRDTQYF. DNA for the CDR3: TGTGCCAGCAGCCGAGAGGAGGGGAGGGATACGCAGTATTTT.

The chain employs TRBV29-1 and TRBJ2-7; 10 bases align to TRBD2. The trim removed 6 bases at V and 0 bases at J, leaving 11 bases unmatched. The germline V gene encodes CDR1 SQVTM and CDR2 ANQGSEA. The CDR3 spans 16 residues. CDR3 sequence: CSVGLAGDHRSYEQYF. CDR3 DNA sequence: TGCAGCGTAGGGCTAGCGGGGGACCATCGCTCCTACGAGCAGTACTTC.

This sequence joins TRBV5-1 and TRBJ1-4; D remains unclear. This CDR3 has 13 amino acids. The V and J ends lost 10 bases and 8 bases respectively, with 18 bases between them. CDR1 is SGHRS and CDR2 is YFSETQ in the germline V gene. CDR3 loop: CACSPGPSEKLFF. The CDR3 bases are TGCGCCTGCTCACCAGGCCCCTCCGAAAAACTGTTTTTT.

The CDR3 DNA reads as TGTGCCAGCAGTGAAGCGACACCCTACGAGCAGTACTTC. Residues: CASSEATPYEQYF. The rearrangement uses TRBV6-1 and TRBJ2-7; D remains unclear. The CDR3 is 13 amino acids. The germline CDR1 and CDR2 sequences are MNHNS and SASEGT. V gave up 0 bases and J gave up 2 bases, with 5 bases separating them.

The rearrangement links TRBV18 to TRBJ1-3, with 8 bases that match TRBD1. Germline lookup yields CDR1 KGHSH and CDR2 LQKENI. The CDR3 totals 16 residues. After removal of 6 bases from V and 0 bases from J, the junction contained 7 bases not matched to a gene. CDR3 protein: CASSAQGGHSGNTIYF. The CDR3 nucleotides read TGTGCCAGCTCCGCACAGGGGGGCCACTCTGGAAACACCATATATTTT.

This clone has just one count. The chain joins TRBV18 to TRBJ1-2; possible D gene TRBD1, 6 bases. The CDR3 has 16 residues. Germline V gives CDR1 KGHSH, CDR2 LQKENI. The V end lost 0 bases, the J end lost 4 bases, and 15 bases lay between the germline ends. The CDR3 region is CASSPPGQPRSYGYTF. DNA for the CDR3: TGTGCCAGCTCACCACCTGGACAGCCCCGCAGCTATGGCTACACCTTC.

J is TRBJ2-7 and V is TRBV5-5; TRBD1 aligns across 8 bases. Germline V gene sequence: CDR1 SGHKS, CDR2 YYEKEE (reference sequence). Trimming removed 1 base from V and 0 bases from J; junction bases left unmatched: 3. The CDR3 length is 15 residues. As DNA, the CDR3 is TGTGCCAGCAGCTTGTGGACAGGGCGCTCCTACGAGCAGTACTTC. The encoded protein is CASSLWTGRSYEQYF.

This rearrangement joins TRBV28 to TRBJ2-5; tentatively, D is TRBD1 (5 bases). The CDR3 extends over 14 amino acids. Trimming stripped 3 bases from V and 0 bases from J, with 8 bases between. The germline V gene encodes CDR1 MDHEN and CDR2 SYDVKM. As DNA, the CDR3 is TGTGCCAGCAGTTTCCAGGGTAACCAAGAGACCCAGTACTTC. Residues: CASSFQGNQETQYF.

The chain combines TRBV12-3 or TRBV12-4 with TRBJ1-2; unclear D gene. CDR3 length equals 11 residues. V shed 0 bases and J shed 9 bases, with 5 bases lying between them. CDR3 bases: TGTGCCAGCAGTTTAGCCCAAAGCTACACCTTC. Translation gives CASSLAQSYTF.

This sequence joins TRBV7-9 and TRBJ2-1; tentatively, D is TRBD2 (5 bases). Germline CDR1 reads SEHNR; CDR2 reads FQNEAQ (reference sequence). Trimming took 6 bases from V and 7 from J, leaving 13 bases between them. The CDR3 has 13 amino acids. CDR3 nucleotides: TGTGCCAGCAGGCTGGGGAGCAAGAATGAGCAGTTCTTC. This translates into CASRLGSKNEQFF. Variable domain in full (rest from reference TRBV7-9 and TRBJ2-1): DTGVSQNPRHKITKRGQNVTFRCDPISEHNRLYWYRQTLGQGPEFLTYFQNEAQLEKSRLLSDRFSAERPKGSFSTLEIQRTEQGDSAMYLCASRLGSKNEQFFGPGTRLTVL.

The chain has TRBV25-1 and TRBJ1-1; 8 bases align to TRBD1. The germline V gene has CDR1 MGHDK and CDR2 SYGVNS. The CDR3 length is 14 residues. Trimming took 6 bases from V and 2 from J; bases not matched to a gene: 5. Here the CDR3 DNA reads TGTGCCAGCAGACCTCAGGGGGCAAACACTGAAGCTTTCTTT. Translating gives CASRPQGANTEAFF. Supplemented by reference TRBV25-1 and TRBJ1-1, the full variable domain reads EADIYQTPRYLVIGTGKKITLECSQTMGHDKMYWYQQDPGMELHLIHYSYGVNSTEKGDLSSESTVSRIRTEHFPLTLESARPSHTSQYLCASRPQGANTEAFFGQGTRLTVV.

There are a few counts of this clone. The chain employs TRBV10-1 and TRBJ1-5; the D is unclear. V was shortened by 0 bases and J by 7 bases, with 7 bases between the two germline ends. The CDR3 contains 13 residues. Germline V gene lookup returns CDR1 WNHNN and CDR2 SYGVQD (reference sequence). CDR3 region: CASSESRGQPQHF. The CDR3 DNA reads TGCGCCAGCAGTGAGTCGCGGGGACAGCCCCAGCATTTT.